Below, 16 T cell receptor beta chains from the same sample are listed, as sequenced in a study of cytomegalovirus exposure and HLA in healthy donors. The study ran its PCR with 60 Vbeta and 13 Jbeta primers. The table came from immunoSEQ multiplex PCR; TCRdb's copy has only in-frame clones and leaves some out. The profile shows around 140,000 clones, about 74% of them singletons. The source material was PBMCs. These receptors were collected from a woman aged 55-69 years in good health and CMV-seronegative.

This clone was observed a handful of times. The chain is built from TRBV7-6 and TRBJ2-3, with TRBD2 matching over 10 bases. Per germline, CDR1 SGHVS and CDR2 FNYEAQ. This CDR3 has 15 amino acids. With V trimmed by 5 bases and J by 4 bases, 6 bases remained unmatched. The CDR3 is CASSLSGRSADTQYF. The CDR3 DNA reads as TGTGCCAGCAGCCTTAGCGGGAGGAGCGCAGATACGCAGTATTTT.

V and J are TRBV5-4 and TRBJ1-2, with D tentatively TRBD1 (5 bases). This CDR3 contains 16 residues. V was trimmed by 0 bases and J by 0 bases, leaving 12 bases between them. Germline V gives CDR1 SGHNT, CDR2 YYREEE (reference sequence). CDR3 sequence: CASSLELQDTNYGYTF. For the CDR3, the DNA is TGTGCCAGCAGCTTGGAACTACAGGATACTAACTATGGCTACACCTTC.

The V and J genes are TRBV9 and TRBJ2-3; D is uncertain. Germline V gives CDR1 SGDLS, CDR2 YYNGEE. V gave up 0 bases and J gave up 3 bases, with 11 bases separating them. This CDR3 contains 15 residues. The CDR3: CASSVGAGRTDTQYF. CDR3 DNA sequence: TGTGCCAGCAGCGTAGGAGCAGGTCGGACAGATACGCAGTATTTT. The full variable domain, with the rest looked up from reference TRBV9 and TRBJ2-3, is DSGVTQTPKHLITATGQRVTLRCSPRSGDLSVYWYQQSLDQGLQFLIQYYNGEERAKGNILERFSAQQFPDLHSELNLSSLELGDSALYFCASSVGAGRTDTQYFGPGTRLTVL.

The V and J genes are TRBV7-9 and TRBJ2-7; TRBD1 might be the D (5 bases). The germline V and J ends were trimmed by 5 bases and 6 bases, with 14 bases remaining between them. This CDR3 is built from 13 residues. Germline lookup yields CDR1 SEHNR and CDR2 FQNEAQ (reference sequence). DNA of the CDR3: TGTGCCAGCAGCCCTTTGAATAGGGGCGAGCAGTACTTC. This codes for CASSPLNRGEQYF.

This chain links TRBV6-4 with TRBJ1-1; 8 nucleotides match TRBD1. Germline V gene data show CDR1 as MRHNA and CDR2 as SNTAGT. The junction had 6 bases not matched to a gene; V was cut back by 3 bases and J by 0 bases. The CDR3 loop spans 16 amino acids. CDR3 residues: CASSEWTGSMNTEAFF. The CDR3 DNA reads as TGTGCCAGCAGTGAGTGGACAGGGTCCATGAACACTGAAGCTTTCTTT.

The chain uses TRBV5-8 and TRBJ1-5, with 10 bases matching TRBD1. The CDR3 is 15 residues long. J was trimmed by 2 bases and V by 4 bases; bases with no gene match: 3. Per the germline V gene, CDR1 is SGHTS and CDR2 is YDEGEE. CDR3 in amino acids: CASSRGTGGNQPQHF. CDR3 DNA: TGTGCCAGCAGCCGCGGGACAGGGGGCAATCAGCCCCAGCATTTT.

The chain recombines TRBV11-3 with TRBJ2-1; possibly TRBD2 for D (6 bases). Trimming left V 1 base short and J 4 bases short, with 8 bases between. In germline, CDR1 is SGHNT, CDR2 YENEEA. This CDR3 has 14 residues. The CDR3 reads CASSLGREYNEQFF. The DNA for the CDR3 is TGTGCCAGCAGCTTAGGTCGGGAGTACAATGAGCAGTTCTTC.

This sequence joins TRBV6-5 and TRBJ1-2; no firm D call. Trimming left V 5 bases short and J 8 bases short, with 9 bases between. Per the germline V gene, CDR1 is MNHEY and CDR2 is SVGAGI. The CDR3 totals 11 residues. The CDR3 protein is CASSNTGGYTF. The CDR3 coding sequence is TGTGCCAGCAGTAACACGGGGGGCTACACCTTC.

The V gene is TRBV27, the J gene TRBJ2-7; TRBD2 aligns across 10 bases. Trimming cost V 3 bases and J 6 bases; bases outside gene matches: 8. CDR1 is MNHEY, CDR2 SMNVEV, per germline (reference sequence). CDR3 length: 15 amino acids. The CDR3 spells CASSFRLAGASEQYF. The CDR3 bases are TGTGCCAGCAGTTTTCGCCTAGCGGGAGCATCCGAGCAGTACTTC.

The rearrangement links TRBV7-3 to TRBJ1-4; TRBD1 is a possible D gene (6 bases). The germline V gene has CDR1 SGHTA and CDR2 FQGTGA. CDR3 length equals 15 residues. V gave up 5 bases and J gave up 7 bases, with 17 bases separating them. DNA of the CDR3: TGTGCCAGCAGCCTCCATACAGGGAGGGGTGAAAAACTGTTTTTT. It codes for CASSLHTGRGEKLFF.

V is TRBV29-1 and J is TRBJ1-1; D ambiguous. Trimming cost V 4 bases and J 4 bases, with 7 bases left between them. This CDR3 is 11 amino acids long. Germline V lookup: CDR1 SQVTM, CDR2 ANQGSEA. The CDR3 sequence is CSVVSRTEAFF. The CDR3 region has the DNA TGCAGCGTTGTCTCCCGCACTGAAGCTTTCTTT. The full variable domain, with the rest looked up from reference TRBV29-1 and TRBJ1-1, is SAVISQKPSRDICQRGTSLTIQCQVDSQVTMMFWYRQQPGQSLTLIATANQGSEATYESGFVIDKFPISRPNLTFSTLTVSNMSPEDSSIYLCSVVSRTEAFFGQGTRLTVV.

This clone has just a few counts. The CDR3 sequence: CASSHRDRANTEAFF. In DNA form, the CDR3 reads TGCGCCAGCAGCCACCGGGACAGGGCGAACACTGAAGCTTTCTTT. The chain joins TRBV4-1 to TRBJ1-1, with TRBD1 identical over 9 bases. V lost 3 bases and J lost 1; bases outside the gene matches: 3. The CDR3 has 15 amino acids. Per germline, CDR1 MGHRA and CDR2 YSYEKL.

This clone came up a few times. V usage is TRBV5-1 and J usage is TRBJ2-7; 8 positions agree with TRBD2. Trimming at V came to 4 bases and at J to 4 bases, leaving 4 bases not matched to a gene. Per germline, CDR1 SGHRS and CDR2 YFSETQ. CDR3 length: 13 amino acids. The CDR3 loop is CASSPSGSYEQYF. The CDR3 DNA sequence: TGCGCCAGCAGCCCCAGCGGGAGTTACGAGCAGTACTTC.

In nucleotides, the CDR3 is TGTGCCAGCAGTGCCCGGGGGTGGGATCAGCCCCAGCATTTT. Protein product: CASSARGWDQPQHF. The chain joins TRBV2 to TRBJ1-5, with D possibly TRBD1 on 5 matching bases. Germline V lookup: CDR1 SNHLY, CDR2 FYNNEI. This CDR3 has 14 amino acids. V lost 4 bases, J lost 5 bases, and 12 bases lay in between. The complete variable domain, with remaining parts taken from reference TRBV2 and TRBJ1-5, reads EPEVTQTPSHQVTQMGQEVILRCVPISNHLYFYWYRQILGQKVEFLVSFYNNEISEKSEIFDDQFSVERPDGSNFTLKIRSTKLEDSAMYFCASSARGWDQPQHFGDGTRLSIL.

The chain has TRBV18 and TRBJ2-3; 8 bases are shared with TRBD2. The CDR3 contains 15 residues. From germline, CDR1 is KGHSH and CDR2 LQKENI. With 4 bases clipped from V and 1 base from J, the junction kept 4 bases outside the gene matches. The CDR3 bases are TGTGCCAGCTCACAAGCGGGAGTCCGCACAGATACGCAGTATTTT. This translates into CASSQAGVRTDTQYF. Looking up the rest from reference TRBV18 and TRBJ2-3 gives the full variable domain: NAGVMQNPRHLVRRRGQEARLRCSPMKGHSHVYWYRQLPEEGLKFMVYLQKENIIDESGMPKERFSAEFPKEGPSILRIQQVVRGDSAAYFCASSQAGVRTDTQYFGPGTRLTVL.

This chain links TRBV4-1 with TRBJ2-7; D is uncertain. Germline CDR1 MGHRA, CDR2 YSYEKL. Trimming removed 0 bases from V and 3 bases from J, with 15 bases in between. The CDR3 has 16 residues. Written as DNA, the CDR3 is TGCGCCAGCAGCCAAGATGTTCAGGTTCTTTTCTACGAGCAGTACTTC. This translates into CASSQDVQVLFYEQYF.